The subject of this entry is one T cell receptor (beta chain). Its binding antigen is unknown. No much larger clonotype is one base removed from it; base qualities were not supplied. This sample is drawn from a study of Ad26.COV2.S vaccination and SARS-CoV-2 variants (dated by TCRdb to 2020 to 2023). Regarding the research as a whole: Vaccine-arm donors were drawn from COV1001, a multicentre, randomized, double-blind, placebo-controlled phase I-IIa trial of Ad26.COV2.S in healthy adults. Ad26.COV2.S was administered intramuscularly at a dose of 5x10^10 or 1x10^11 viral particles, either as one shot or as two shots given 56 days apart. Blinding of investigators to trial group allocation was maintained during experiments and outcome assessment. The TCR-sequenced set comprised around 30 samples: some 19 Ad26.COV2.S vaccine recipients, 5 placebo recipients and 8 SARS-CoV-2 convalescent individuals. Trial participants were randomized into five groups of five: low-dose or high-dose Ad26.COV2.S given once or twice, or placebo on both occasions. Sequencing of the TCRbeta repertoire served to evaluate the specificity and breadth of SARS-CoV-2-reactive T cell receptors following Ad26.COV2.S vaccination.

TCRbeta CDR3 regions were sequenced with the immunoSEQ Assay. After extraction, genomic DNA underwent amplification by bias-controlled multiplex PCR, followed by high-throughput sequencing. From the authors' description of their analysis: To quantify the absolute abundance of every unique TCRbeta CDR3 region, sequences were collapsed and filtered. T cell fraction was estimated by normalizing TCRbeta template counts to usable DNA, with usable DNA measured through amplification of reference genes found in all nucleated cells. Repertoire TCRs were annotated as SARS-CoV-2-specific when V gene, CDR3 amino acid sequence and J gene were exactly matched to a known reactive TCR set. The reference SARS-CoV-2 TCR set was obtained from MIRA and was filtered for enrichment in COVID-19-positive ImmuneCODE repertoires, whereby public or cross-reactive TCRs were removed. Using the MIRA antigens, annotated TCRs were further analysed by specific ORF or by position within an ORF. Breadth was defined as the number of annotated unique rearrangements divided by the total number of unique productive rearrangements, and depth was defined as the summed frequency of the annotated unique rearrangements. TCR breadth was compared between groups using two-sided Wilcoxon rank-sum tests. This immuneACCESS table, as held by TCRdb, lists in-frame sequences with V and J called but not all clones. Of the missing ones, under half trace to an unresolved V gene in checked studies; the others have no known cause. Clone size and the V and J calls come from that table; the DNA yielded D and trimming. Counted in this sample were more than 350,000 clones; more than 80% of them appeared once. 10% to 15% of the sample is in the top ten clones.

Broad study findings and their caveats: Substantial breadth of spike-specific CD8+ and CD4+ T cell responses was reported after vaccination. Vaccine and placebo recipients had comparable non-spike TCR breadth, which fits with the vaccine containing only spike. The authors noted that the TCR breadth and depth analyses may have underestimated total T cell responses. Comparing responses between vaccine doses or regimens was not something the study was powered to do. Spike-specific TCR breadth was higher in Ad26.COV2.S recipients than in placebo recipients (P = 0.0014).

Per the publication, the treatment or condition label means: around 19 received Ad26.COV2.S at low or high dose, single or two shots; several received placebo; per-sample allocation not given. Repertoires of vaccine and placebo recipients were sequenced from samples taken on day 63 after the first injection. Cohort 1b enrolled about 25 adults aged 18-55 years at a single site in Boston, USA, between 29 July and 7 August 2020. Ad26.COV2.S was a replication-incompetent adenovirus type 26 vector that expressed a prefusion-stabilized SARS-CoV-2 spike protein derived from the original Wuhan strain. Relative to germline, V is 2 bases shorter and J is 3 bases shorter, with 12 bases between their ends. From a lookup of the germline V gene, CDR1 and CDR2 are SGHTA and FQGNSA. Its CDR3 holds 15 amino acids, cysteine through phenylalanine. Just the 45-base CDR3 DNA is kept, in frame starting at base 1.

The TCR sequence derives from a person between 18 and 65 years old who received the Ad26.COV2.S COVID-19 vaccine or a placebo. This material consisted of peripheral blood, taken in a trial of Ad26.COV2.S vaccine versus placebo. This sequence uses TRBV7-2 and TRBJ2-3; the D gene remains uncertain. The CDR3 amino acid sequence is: CASSLYAVNTDTQYF. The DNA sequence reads TGTGCCAGCAGCTTATATGCCGTAAATACAGATACGCAGTATTTT.